The entry below describes one T cell receptor (beta chain). The target antigen is unknown. These data originate in a study of T cells in Graves' hyperthyroidism and ophthalmopathy. Study-level background: Any treatment followed the collection of peripheral blood at initial diagnosis.

There are 16 residues in the CDR3. V was cut by 0 bases and J by 6 bases, with 20 bases left in between. Germline CDR1 is DFQATT and CDR2 is SNEGSKA (reference sequence). Study-level results: With a median lead of roughly 6.8 months before onset, the model predicted ophthalmopathy. Blood also showed most of the thyroid clonotypes that were expanded above 0.001. A model using 13 V-J features told ophthalmopathy apart from stable hyperthyroidism.

The investigators amplified TCR beta CDR3 regions from RNA transcripts. A set of HTBI primers served as the primers for a first-round RT-PCR of the TCR CDR3. TCRdb re-derived calls from the multiplex PCR reads in MiXCR, one entry per CDR3 protein. The profile shows roughly 740,000 distinct CDR3 sequences, around 17% of them singletons. The clonotype comes from a man aged 18 to 29 with Graves' hyperthyroidism. The rearrangement uses TRBV20-1 and TRBJ1-1; D is perhaps TRBD1 (5 bases). What was sequenced was blood. CDR3 in amino acids: CSARDDREGQGSEAFF. The CDR3 nucleotides are TGCAGTGCTAGAGATGATCGAGAAGGTCAGGGTTCTGAAGCTTTCTTT.